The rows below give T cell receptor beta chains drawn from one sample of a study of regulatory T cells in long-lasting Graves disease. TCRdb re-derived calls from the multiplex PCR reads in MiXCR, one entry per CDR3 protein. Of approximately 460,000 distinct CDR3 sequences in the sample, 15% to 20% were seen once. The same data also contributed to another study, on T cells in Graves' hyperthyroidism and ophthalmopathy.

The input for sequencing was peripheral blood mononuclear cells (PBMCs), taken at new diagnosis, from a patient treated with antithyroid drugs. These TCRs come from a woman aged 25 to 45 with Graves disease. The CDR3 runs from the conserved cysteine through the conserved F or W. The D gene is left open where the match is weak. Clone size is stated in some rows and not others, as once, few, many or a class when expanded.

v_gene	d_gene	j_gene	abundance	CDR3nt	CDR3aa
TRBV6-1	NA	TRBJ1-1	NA	TGTGCCAGCAGGGATGGGGTTTGGACTGAAGCTTTCTTT	CASRDGVWTEAFF
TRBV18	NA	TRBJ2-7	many	TGTGCCAGCTCACCCAGGGGGGGACAGACCTACGAGCAGTACTTC	CASSPRGGQTYEQYF
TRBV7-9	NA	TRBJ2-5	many	TGCGCCAGCAGGGGAGAGACCCAGTACTTC	CASRGETQYF
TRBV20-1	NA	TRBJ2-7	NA	TGCAGTGCTACGGGGGCTGGCTACGAGCAGTACTTC	CSATGAGYEQYF
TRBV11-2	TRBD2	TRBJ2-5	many	TGTGCCAGCAGCCACACCTACCGAGGACTAGCAGCACAGACCCAGTACTTC	CASSHTYRGLAAQTQYF
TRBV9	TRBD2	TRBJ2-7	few	TGTGCCAGCAGCGTAGATACTAGCGGGAGTGGGGAGCAGTACTTC	CASSVDTSGSGEQYF
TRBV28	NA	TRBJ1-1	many	TGTGCCAGCACGGGCGTGGGGTTCACTGAAGCTTTCTTT	CASTGVGFTEAFF
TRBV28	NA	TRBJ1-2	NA	TGTGCCAGCAGTGTCCGTAGCGCGATCTCCTATGGCTACACCTTC	CASSVRSAISYGYTF
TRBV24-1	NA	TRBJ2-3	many	TGTGCCACCAGTGATAAGGGGTTTCGACTAGGGCTCGGGGATACGCAGTATTTT	CATSDKGFRLGLGDTQYF
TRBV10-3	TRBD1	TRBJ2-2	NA	TGTGCCATCAGTGAAAGGGACAGGGGTTGGTCCGGGGAGCTGTTTTTT	CAISERDRGWSGELFF
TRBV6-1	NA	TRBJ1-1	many	TGTGCCAGCAGTGAAGCTTGGGACACTGAAGCTTTCTTT	CASSEAWDTEAFF
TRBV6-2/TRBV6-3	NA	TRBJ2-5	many	TGTGCCAGCAGTTACGGAGGGGGAGCTCGGGAGACCCAGTACTTC	CASSYGGGARETQYF
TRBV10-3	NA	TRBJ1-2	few	TGTGCCATCAACCCGACCGGGAGTAACTATGGCTACACCTTC	CAINPTGSNYGYTF
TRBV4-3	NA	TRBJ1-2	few	TGCGCCAGCAGCCAAGATTTGGGGGGTATAGCTGCTGGCTACACCTTC	CASSQDLGGIAAGYTF
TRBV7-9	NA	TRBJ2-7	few	TGTGCCAGCAGTCTCGAACCGGCCGAGCAGTACTTC	CASSLEPAEQYF
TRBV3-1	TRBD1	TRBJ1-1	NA	TGTGCCAGCAGCCAAGCGGAGACAGGGCGATTGAGCACTGAAGCTTTCTTT	CASSQAETGRLSTEAFF
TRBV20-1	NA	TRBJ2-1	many	TGCAGTGCTAGGGGGAGCGGTGAGCAGTTCTTC	CSARGSGEQFF
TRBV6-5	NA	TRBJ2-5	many	TGTGCCAGCAGTTACCCAGAGACCCAGTACTTC	CASSYPETQYF
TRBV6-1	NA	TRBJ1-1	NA	TGTGCCAGCACCCCCGATGAGGGCCCGAACACTGAAGCTTTCTTT	CASTPDEGPNTEAFF
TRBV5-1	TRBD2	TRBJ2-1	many	TGCGCCAGCAGCTTCGCACTAGCGGGTGCCAATGAGCAGTTCTTC	CASSFALAGANEQFF
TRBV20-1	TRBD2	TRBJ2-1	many	TGCAGTGCTACAGGACTAGCGGGTTTGCGCAATGAGCAGTTCTTC	CSATGLAGLRNEQFF
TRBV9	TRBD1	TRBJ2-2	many	TGTGCCAGCAGCGCCCGGGACAGGGTGGGGGAGCTGTTTTTT	CASSARDRVGELFF
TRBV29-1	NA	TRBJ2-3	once	TGCAGCGTTGAAAAAGGGAGCGGTCGAGATACGCGGTATTTT	CSVEKGSGRDTRYF
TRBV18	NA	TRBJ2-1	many	TGTGCCAGCTCACCAACCCCCTTGAATGATGAGCAGTTCTTC	CASSPTPLNDEQFF
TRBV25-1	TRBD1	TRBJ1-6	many	TGTGCCAGCAGTGAATCGCAGGGGGTTTCACCCCTCCACTTT	CASSESQGVSPLHF
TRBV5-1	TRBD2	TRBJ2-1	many	TGCGCCAGCAGCTTGGCGGCGGGAGGAGGGTTCGAGCAGTTCTTC	CASSLAAGGGFEQFF
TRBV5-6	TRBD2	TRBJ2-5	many	TGTGCCAGCAGCTTAGGTCCGAGGGAGGGACAAGAGACCCAGTACTTC	CASSLGPREGQETQYF
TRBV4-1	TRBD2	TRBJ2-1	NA	TGCGCCAGCAGCCAAGTACTAGCGGGAGGTACCTCCTACAATGAGCAGTTCTTC	CASSQVLAGGTSYNEQFF
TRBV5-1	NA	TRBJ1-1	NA	TGCGCCAGCAGCTTGGCCACACAAGTGAACACTGAAGCTTTCTTT	CASSLATQVNTEAFF
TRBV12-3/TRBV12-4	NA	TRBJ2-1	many	TGTGCCAGCGGCACCGTGGGGGGAGTGCAGTTCTTC	CASGTVGGVQFF
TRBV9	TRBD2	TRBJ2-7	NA	TGTGCCAGCAGCGGGGGGACTAGCGGGAGATACGAGCAGTACTTC	CASSGGTSGRYEQYF
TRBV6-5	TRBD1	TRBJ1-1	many	TGTGCCAGCAGTTACCCGACAGGGTATAGTCGTGAAGCTTTCTTT	CASSYPTGYSREAFF
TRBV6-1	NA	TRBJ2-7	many	TGTGCCAGCAGTGCCCCGGGACGGGGCTACGAGCAGTACTTC	CASSAPGRGYEQYF
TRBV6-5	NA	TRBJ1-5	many	TGTGCCAGCAGTTACCCCCCTTATATTAAGAGGAAGGTTCAGCCCCAGCATTTT	CASSYPPYIKRKVQPQHF
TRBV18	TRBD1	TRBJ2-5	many	TGTGCCAGCTCACCCGACAGGGAAGTAGTTCGGGAGACCCAGTACTTC	CASSPDREVVRETQYF
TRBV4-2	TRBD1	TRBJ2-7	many	TGTGCCAGCAGCCAAGATGCCGGGACAGGGGCTCTCGAGCAGTACTTC	CASSQDAGTGALEQYF
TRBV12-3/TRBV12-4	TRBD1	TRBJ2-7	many	TGTGCCAGCAGTAATACAGGGGAAGGATCCTACGAGCAGTACTTC	CASSNTGEGSYEQYF
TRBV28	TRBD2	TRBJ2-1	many	TGTGCCAGCAGTTTAAACCCTCCGGGACTAGGGCTATACAATGAGCAGTTCTTC	CASSLNPPGLGLYNEQFF
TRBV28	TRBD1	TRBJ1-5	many	TGTGCCAGCAGTCCAAAAGACAGGGTTGGTCAGCCCCAGCATTTT	CASSPKDRVGQPQHF
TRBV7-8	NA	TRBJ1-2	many	TGTGCCAGCAGCGCTGACGGGCCGCGCTATGGCTACACCTTC	CASSADGPRYGYTF
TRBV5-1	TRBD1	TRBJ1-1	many	TGCGCCAGCAGCTCGCCCGCACTAATACAGGGGGTGGGGAACACTGAAGCTTTCTTT	CASSSPALIQGVGNTEAFF
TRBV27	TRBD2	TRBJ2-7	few	TGTGCCAGCGGGACTAGCGTCTCCTACGAGCAGTACTTC	CASGTSVSYEQYF
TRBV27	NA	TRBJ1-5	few	TGTGCCAGCAGTTACGACAGATTCAATCAGCCCCAGCATTTT	CASSYDRFNQPQHF
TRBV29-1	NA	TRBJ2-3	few	TGCAGCGCGAACGGCGACAGACCTAGCACAGATACGCAGTATTTT	CSANGDRPSTDTQYF
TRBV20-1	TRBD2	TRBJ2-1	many	TGCAGTGCTAGAAAACTAGCGGGGGAGAGCTCCTACAATGAGCAGTTCTTC	CSARKLAGESSYNEQFF